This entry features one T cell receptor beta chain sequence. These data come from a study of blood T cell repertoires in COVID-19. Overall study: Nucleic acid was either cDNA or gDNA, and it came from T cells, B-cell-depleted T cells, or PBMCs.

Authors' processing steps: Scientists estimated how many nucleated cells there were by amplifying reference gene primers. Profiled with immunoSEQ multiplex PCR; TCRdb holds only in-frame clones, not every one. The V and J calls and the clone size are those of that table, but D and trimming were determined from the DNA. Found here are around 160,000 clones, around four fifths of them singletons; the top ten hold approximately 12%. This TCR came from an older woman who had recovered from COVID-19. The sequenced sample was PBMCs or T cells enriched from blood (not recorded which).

This chain's CDR3 is CASSPGLRLVYGYTF. The CDR3 nucleotides are TGTGCCAGCAGCCCGGGACTTCGATTGGTGTATGGCTACACCTTC. The chain carries TRBV3-1 (or the pseudogene TRBV3-2) and TRBJ1-2; possibly TRBD1 for D (5 bases). The V end lost 4 bases, the J end lost 5 bases, and 17 bases lay between the germline ends. There are 15 residues in the CDR3. Germline-derived CDR1 and CDR2 are LGHDT and YNNKEL (reference sequence).